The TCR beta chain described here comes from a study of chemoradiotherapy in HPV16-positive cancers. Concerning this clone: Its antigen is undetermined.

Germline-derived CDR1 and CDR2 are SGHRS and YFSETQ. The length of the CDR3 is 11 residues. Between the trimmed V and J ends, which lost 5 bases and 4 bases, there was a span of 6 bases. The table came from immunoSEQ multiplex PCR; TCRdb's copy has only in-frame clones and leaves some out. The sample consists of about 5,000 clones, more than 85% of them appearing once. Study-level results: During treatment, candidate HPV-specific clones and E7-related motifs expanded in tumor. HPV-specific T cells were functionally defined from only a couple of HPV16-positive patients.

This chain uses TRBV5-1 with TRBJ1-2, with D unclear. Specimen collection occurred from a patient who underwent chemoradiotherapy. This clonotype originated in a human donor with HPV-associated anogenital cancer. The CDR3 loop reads CASSSLYGYTF. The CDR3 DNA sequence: TGCGCCAGCAGTAGCCTCTATGGCTACACCTTC. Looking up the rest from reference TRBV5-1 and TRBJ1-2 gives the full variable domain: KAGVTQTPRYLIKTRGQQVTLSCSPISGHRSVSWYQQTPGQGLQFLFEYFSETQRNKGNFPGRFSGRQFSNSRSEMNVSTLELGDSALYLCASSSLYGYTFGSGTRLTVV.